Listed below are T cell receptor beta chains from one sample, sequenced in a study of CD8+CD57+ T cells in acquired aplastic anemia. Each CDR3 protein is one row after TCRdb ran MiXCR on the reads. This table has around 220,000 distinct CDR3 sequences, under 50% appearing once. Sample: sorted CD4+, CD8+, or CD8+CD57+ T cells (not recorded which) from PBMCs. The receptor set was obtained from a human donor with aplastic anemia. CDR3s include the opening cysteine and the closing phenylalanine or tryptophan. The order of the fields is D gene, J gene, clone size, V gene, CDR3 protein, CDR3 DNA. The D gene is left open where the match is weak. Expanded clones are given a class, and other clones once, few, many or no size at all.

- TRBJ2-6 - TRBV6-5 CASSYSWGGGFLGSGANVQTF TGTGCCAGCAGTTACTCGTGGGGTGGGGGGTTCTTGGGTTCTGGGGCCAACGTCCAGACTTTC
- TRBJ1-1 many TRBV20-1 CSATGRGFTMNTEAFF TGCAGTGCCACGGGGAGGGGATTCACCATGAACACTGAAGCTTTCTTT
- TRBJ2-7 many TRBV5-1 CASSGNSYEQYF TGCGCCAGCAGCGGCAACTCCTACGAGCAGTACTTC
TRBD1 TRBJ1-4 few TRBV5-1 CASSLHRGVNEKLFF TGCGCCAGCAGCCTGCACAGGGGCGTTAATGAAAAACTGTTTTTT
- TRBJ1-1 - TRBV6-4 CASSAQEEGTEAFF TGTGCCAGCAGTGCACAGGAGGAGGGTACTGAAGCTTTCTTT
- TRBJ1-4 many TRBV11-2 CASSLGLEGEKLFF TGTGCCAGCAGCTTAGGCCTAGAAGGTGAAAAACTGTTTTTT
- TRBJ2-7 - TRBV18 CASSRNRDYEQYF TGTGCCAGCTCACGAAACAGAGACTACGAGCAGTACTTC
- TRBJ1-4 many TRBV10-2 CASSENGVGEKLFF TGCGCCAGCAGTGAGAACGGGGTTGGTGAAAAACTGTTTTTT
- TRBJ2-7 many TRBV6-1 CASRPQATSGEQYF TGTGCCAGCAGGCCCCAGGCGACGTCGGGCGAGCAGTACTTC
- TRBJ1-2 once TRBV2 CAGSERSGRSYHGHTF TGTGCCGGCAGTGAAAGGTCAGGCAGAAGCTACCATGGCCACACCTTC
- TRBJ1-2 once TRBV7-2 CASSLTGSSVQGYTF TGTGCCAGCAGCCTAACAGGGAGCAGTGTGCAAGGTTACACCTTC
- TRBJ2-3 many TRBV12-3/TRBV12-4 CASSHSTVNTDTQYF TGTGCCAGCAGTCATTCTACTGTAAACACAGATACGCAGTATTTT
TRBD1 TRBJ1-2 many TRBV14 CASSQDRTGRDGYTF TGTGCCAGCAGCCAAGACCGGACAGGGAGGGATGGCTACACCTTC
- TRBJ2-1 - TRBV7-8 CASSSPGQFF TGTGCCAGCAGCTCCCCGGGACAGTTCTTC
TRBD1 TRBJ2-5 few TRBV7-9 CASSLGSGQGGSKETQYF TGTGCCAGCAGCTTAGGATCGGGACAGGGTGGTTCCAAAGAGACCCAGTACTTC
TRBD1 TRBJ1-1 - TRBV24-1 CATQTGQNTEAFF TGTGCCACACAGACAGGGCAGAACACTGAAGCTTTCTTT
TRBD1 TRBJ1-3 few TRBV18 CASSPDRGFSGNTIYF TGTGCCAGCTCGCCGGACAGGGGTTTCTCTGGAAACACCATATATTTT
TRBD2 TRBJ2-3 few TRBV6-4 CASSDLAGADTQYF TGTGCCAGCAGTGATCTAGCGGGGGCTGATACGCAGTATTTT
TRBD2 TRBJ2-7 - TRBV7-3 CASSPTSSYSPGRDEQYF TGTGCCAGCAGCCCTACTAGCAGTTACTCTCCAGGGAGGGACGAGCAGTACTTC
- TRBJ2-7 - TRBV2 CASTRTGGELEQYF TGTGCCAGCACTCGAACCGGAGGGGAGTTGGAGCAGTACTTC
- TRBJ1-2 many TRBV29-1 CSDGNRVHLYGYTF TGCAGCGACGGAAACAGGGTCCACCTCTATGGCTACACCTTC
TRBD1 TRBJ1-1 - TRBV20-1 CSAKIPTGARGTEAFF TGCAGTGCCAAAATACCGACAGGGGCTCGAGGGACTGAAGCTTTCTTT
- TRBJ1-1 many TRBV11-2 CASSLDRWDEAFF TGTGCCAGCAGCTTAGATCGTTGGGATGAAGCTTTCTTT
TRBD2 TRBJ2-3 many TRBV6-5 CASSYSLAGGRSDTQYF TGTGCCAGCAGTTACTCACTAGCGGGGGGCCGGTCAGATACGCAGTATTTT
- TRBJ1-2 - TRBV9 CASSVLGTDTLGYTF TGTGCCAGCAGCGTATTGGGGACGGACACGCTTGGCTACACCTTC
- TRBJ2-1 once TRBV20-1 CSASGGGAWYNEQFF TGCAGTGCTAGTGGAGGGGGCGCATGGTACAATGAGCAGTTCTTC
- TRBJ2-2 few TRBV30 CAWSLLTNTGELFF TGTGCCTGGAGTCTACTGACGAACACCGGGGAGCTGTTTTTT
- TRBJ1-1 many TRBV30 CAWKGGGTEAFF TGTGCCTGGAAGGGGGGTGGGACTGAAGCTTTCTTT
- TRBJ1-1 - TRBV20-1 CSARGSLGTEAFF TGCAGTGCTAGAGGCTCTCTGGGGACTGAAGCTTTCTTT
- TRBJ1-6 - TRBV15 CATSRVSPQGPRSGSPLHF TGTGCCACCAGCAGAGTCTCCCCCCAAGGGCCCCGGAGTGGTTCACCCCTCCACTTT
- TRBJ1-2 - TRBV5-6 CASSLEADRGYTF TGTGCCAGCAGCTTGGAGGCGGATCGGGGCTACACCTTC
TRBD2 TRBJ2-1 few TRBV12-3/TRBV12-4 CASSLFGGGAREQFF TGTGCCAGCAGTTTATTCGGCGGGGGGGCAAGGGAGCAGTTCTTC
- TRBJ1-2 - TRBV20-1 CSASEPLPRDWGYTF TGCAGTGCTAGCGAGCCCCTCCCCAGGGATTGGGGCTACACCTTC
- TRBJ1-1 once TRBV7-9 CASSSPGATGNTEAFF TGTGCCAGCAGCTCCCCGGGTGCCACAGGAAACACTGAAGCTTTCTTT
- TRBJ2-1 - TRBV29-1 CSVAPRGDQFF TGCAGCGTTGCTCCCAGGGGCGATCAGTTCTTC
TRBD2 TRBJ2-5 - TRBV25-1 CATDGGLAGGTETQYF TGTGCCACCGACGGGGGTCTAGCGGGAGGGACAGAGACCCAGTACTTC
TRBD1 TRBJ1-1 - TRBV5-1 CASSLGGTGGGEAFF TGCGCCAGCAGCTTGGGGGGGACAGGGGGCGGTGAAGCTTTCTTT
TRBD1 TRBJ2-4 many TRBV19 CASSNNRDSKNIQYF TGTGCCAGTAGCAACAACCGGGACAGTAAAAACATTCAGTACTTC
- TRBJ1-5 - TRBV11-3 CASSLGGRQPQHF TGTGCCAGCAGCTTAGGGGGACGGCAGCCCCAGCATTTT
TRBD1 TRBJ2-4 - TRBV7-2 CASSLGQTGVNIQYF TGTGCCAGCAGCTTAGGACAGACAGGGGTCAACATTCAGTACTTC
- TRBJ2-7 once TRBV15 CATSSQNPGTGGQQYF TGTGCCACCAGCAGCCAAAATCCCGGGACCGGGGGACAGCAGTACTTC